Listed below are T cell receptor beta chains from one sample, sequenced in a study of shared clonotypes between healthy human individuals. Profiled with immunoSEQ multiplex PCR; TCRdb holds only in-frame clones, not every one. This sample has about 560,000 clones, with around 80% found just once. Sequences were obtained from PBMCs. The receptor source for this set is a woman aged 40-49 years in good health. Some clones in this sample may be carry-over from other donors' samples. CDR3s include the opening cysteine and the closing phenylalanine or tryptophan. A D gene is named only where the DNA matches it firmly. Expanded clones get a size class; other rows say once, few or many, or leave the size out.

clone_size d_call j_call v_call cdr3_aa cdr3_nt
- - TRBJ1-2 TRBV21-1 CASSHWTRPGGRSGYTF TGTGCCAGCAGCCACTGGACTAGGCCAGGGGGACGCTCTGGCTACACCTTC
- - TRBJ1-1 TRBV29-1 CSVDTGYDTEAFF TGCAGCGTTGACACAGGGTACGACACTGAAGCTTTCTTT
- - TRBJ2-1 TRBV29-1 CSGKLGGDGYNEQFF TGCAGCGGTAAACTAGGGGGGGACGGGTACAATGAGCAGTTCTTC
- - TRBJ1-2 TRBV5-4 CASSLGGVGGRYGYTF TGTGCCAGCAGCTTGGGTGGTGTCGGGGGGAGATATGGCTACACCTTC
- - TRBJ1-5 TRBV27 CASSLISSAGGDQPQHF TGTGCCAGCAGTTTAATATCCAGCGCGGGTGGGGATCAGCCCCAGCATTTT
- - TRBJ2-7 TRBV30 CAWRQSYEQYF TGTGCCTGGAGGCAGAGCTACGAGCAGTACTTC
- TRBD2 TRBJ2-1 TRBV9 CASSVAIGVAGDNEQFF TGTGCCAGCAGCGTAGCTATCGGGGTAGCGGGGGACAATGAGCAGTTCTTC
once TRBD2 TRBJ2-7 TRBV10-2 CASSDVSGRSYEQYF TGCGCCAGCAGTGACGTTAGCGGGCGCTCCTACGAGCAGTACTTC
- TRBD2 TRBJ2-2 TRBV27 CDSSLSGLADLNTGELFF TGTGACAGCAGTCTCTCGGGGCTAGCGGACTTAAACACCGGGGAGCTGTTTTTT
- - TRBJ2-2 TRBV18 CASSPVGASNTGELFF TGTGCCAGCTCACCAGTTGGGGCAAGTAACACCGGGGAGCTGTTTTTT
- - TRBJ2-3 TRBV28 CASSGGLAARLGTQYF TGTGCCAGCAGTGGGGGGTTAGCGGCTCGATTGGGTACGCAGTATTTT
- - TRBJ1-4 TRBV7-2 CASSLVPRGTNEKLFF TGTGCCAGCAGCTTAGTCCCCCGAGGGACTAATGAAAAACTGTTTTTT
- - TRBJ1-2 TRBV5-1 CASSPGLLWSYGYTF TGCGCCAGCAGCCCCGGACTCTTATGGAGCTATGGCTACACCTTC
- TRBD1 TRBJ2-7 TRBV4-2 CASSQEPPGQPSSYEQYF TGTGCCAGCAGCCAAGAGCCCCCGGGACAGCCTAGCTCCTACGAGCAGTACTTC
once TRBD1 TRBJ1-4 TRBV7-2 CASSLRGQGSEKLFF TGTGCCAGCAGCTTACGGGGACAGGGAAGTGAAAAACTGTTTTTT
once - TRBJ2-7 TRBV10-2 CASRRQQVSYEQYF TGCGCCAGCAGACGACAGCAGGTCTCCTACGAGCAGTACTTC
- TRBD1 TRBJ2-2 TRBV9 CASSGRRQGTNTGELFF TGTGCCAGCAGCGGCCGACGACAGGGAACAAACACCGGGGAGCTGTTTTTT
- - TRBJ2-5 TRBV2 CASSEGRGETQYF TGTGCCAGCAGTGAAGGTCGCGGAGAGACCCAGTACTTC
- TRBD1 TRBJ2-3 TRBV2 CASRNRGRRADTQYF TGTGCCAGCAGGAACAGGGGGCGCCGCGCAGATACGCAGTATTTT
- TRBD1 TRBJ2-7 TRBV28 CASRSQGRLGEQYF TGTGCCAGCAGGTCACAGGGGCGTCTGGGCGAGCAGTACTTC
- - TRBJ2-1 TRBV7-2 CASRGGNEQFF TGTGCCAGCAGAGGTGGCAATGAGCAGTTCTTC
once - TRBJ1-3 TRBV9 CASSVIPGSAGNTIYF TGTGCCAGCAGCGTCATTCCCGGCTCAGCAGGAAACACCATATATTTT
- - TRBJ1-5 TRBV19 CASSSQSTGGQPQHF TGTGCCAGTAGCTCCCAATCAACGGGGGGACAGCCCCAGCATTTT
- - TRBJ2-3 TRBV7-9 CASSFRLGSTDTQYF TGTGCCAGCAGTTTTCGACTTGGAAGCACAGATACGCAGTATTTT
- TRBD2 TRBJ2-5 TRBV28 CASRLAGEETQYF TGTGCCAGCAGACTAGCGGGAGAGGAAACCCAGTACTTC
- - TRBJ1-1 TRBV9 CASSPRRGPNTEAFF TGTGCCAGCAGCCCCCGCCGGGGGCCGAACACTGAAGCTTTCTTT
- - TRBJ2-7 TRBV18 CASSPRESYEQYF TGTGCCAGCTCACCTCGAGAATCTTACGAGCAGTACTTC
- TRBD2 TRBJ2-1 TRBV5-1 CASSLTSGTGEQFF TGCGCCAGCAGCTTGACTAGCGGGACCGGTGAGCAGTTCTTC
- TRBD1 TRBJ1-5 TRBV27 CASRLGTGGDQPQHF TGTGCCAGCAGACTGGGGACAGGGGGCGACCAGCCCCAGCATTTT
- TRBD2 TRBJ2-7 TRBV6-5 CASKRRTSGNYEQYF TGTGCCAGCAAAAGGAGGACTAGCGGGAACTACGAGCAGTACTTC
- TRBD1 TRBJ2-7 TRBV11-2 CASSLDLQGLLYEQYF TGTGCCAGCAGCTTAGATCTACAGGGGCTACTCTACGAGCAGTACTTC
- - TRBJ1-4 TRBV9 CASSGTATNEKLFF TGTGCCAGCAGCGGGACAGCAACTAATGAAAAACTGTTTTTT
- - TRBJ1-2 TRBV28 CASSSQGPYGYTF TGTGCCAGCAGTTCACAGGGACCCTATGGCTACACCTTC
many - TRBJ1-4 TRBV30 CAVRLMDEKLFF TGTGCTGTGAGGCTTATGGATGAAAAACTGTTTTTT
- - TRBJ2-3 TRBV10-3 CAISDPNTTSSAQYF TGTGCCATCAGTGACCCGAATACCACTAGTTCAGCGCAGTATTTT
- - TRBJ1-2 TRBV30 CAWSPGGGGDGYTF TGTGCCTGGAGCCCGGGGGGAGGGGGAGATGGCTACACCTTC
- TRBD2 TRBJ2-2 TRBV19 CASSIVAGAGTGELFF TGTGCCAGTAGTATAGTGGCGGGAGCGGGCACCGGGGAGCTGTTTTTT
few - TRBJ2-5 TRBV2 CACLRSDRPLEQYF TGTGCCTGCCTTAGATCAGACAGGCCGTTGGAGCAGTACTTC
- - TRBJ2-5 TRBV7-7 CASSLSPQGETQYF TGTGCCAGCAGCTTATCGCCCCAGGGAGAGACCCAGTACTTC
- TRBD1 TRBJ2-2 TRBV2 CASSGQGTGELFF TGTGCCAGCAGCGGACAGGGGACCGGGGAGCTGTTTTTT
- TRBD1 TRBJ1-1 TRBV5-1 CASSTGQQNTEAFF TGCGCCAGCAGCACGGGACAGCAGAACACTGAAGCTTTCTTT
- TRBD2 TRBJ2-1 TRBV4-3 CASSQDMGLGPYNEQFF TGCGCCAGCAGCCAAGATATGGGACTAGGCCCATACAATGAGCAGTTCTTC
- - TRBJ2-7 TRBV5-1 CASSSAGNYEQYF TGCGCCAGCAGCTCCGCCGGGAACTACGAGCAGTACTTC
- TRBD2 TRBJ2-5 TRBV7-9 CASSPRTSGETQYF TGTGCCAGCAGTCCCCGGACTAGTGGGGAGACCCAGTACTTC
- - TRBJ2-5 TRBV11-2 CASSLNGAAYQETQYF TGTGCCAGCAGCTTAAACGGGGCGGCGTACCAAGAGACCCAGTACTTC
- TRBD1 TRBJ1-2 TRBV5-4 CASSRGQGQGTGGYTF TGTGCCAGCAGCCGAGGCCAGGGACAGGGAACGGGAGGCTACACCTTC
- TRBD2 TRBJ2-1 TRBV5-8 CASSLLARSYNEQFF TGTGCCAGCAGCTTACTAGCGCGCTCCTACAATGAGCAGTTCTTC
- - TRBJ2-7 TRBV5-1 CASSPQGGGSYEQYF TGCGCCAGCAGCCCGCAAGGGGGGGGAAGCTACGAGCAGTACTTC
- - TRBJ2-2 TRBV7-6 CASSPQGDANTGELFF TGTGCCAGCAGCCCCCAAGGGGACGCGAACACCGGGGAGCTGTTTTTT